Following are 19 T cell receptor beta chains from one sample sequenced in a study of control samples from healthy donors and cancer patients. Profiled with immunoSEQ multiplex PCR; TCRdb holds only in-frame clones, not every one. Of 90,000 to 100,000 clones in the sample, about 79% were seen once. The sample consisted of blood. The source is a woman aged 30 to 39 in good health.

The chain has TRBV7-8 and TRBJ2-3; D is uncertain. Germline lookup yields CDR1 SGHVS and CDR2 FQNEAQ. V lost 1 base and J 1 base, leaving 3 bases between the germline ends. The CDR3 is 13 amino acids. The CDR3 DNA follows: TGTGCCAGCAGCTTAGGCCGCACAGATACGCAGTATTTT. It yields the protein CASSLGRTDTQYF.

This sequence joins TRBV6-4 and TRBJ2-3, with D perhaps being TRBD1 or TRBD2 (5 bases each). This CDR3 region has 14 residues. Germline CDR1 and CDR2: MRHNA and SNTAGT. V lost 3 bases to trimming and J lost 2 bases, with 9 bases between them. CDR3 amino acids: CASSEWDPTDTQYF. The CDR3 coding sequence is TGTGCCAGCAGTGAGTGGGACCCCACAGATACGCAGTATTTT.

The chain couples TRBV10-3 to TRBJ1-1; 9 bases map to TRBD1. The germline CDR1 and CDR2 sequences are ENHRY and SYGVKD. Trimming took 0 bases from V and 9 from J; bases not matched to a gene: 8. This CDR3 spans 15 amino acids. Written as DNA, the CDR3 is TGTGCCATCAGTGAGTCGGGGGGGGGACAGGGAAAAGCTTTCTTT. Protein sequence: CAISESGGGQGKAFF.

A few counts support this clone. This sequence joins TRBV30 and TRBJ2-1; D possibly corresponds to TRBD1 (5 bases). Germline V gene sequence: CDR1 GTSNPN, CDR2 SVGIG (reference sequence). V lost 8 bases and J 16 bases, leaving 21 bases between the germline ends. The CDR3 has 11 residues. CDR3 in DNA: TGTGCCGCCGAATGGGGCAGGGTTTACTTCTTC. This gives the protein CAAEWGRVYFF.

The rearrangement uses TRBV10-3 and TRBJ2-7, with TRBD1 matching 9 bases. V was pared by 5 bases and J by 3 bases, with 11 bases of the junction left unmatched. Per germline, CDR1 ENHRY and CDR2 SYGVKD. The CDR3 is 16 residues long. The CDR3 DNA sequence: TGTGCCATCAGTAAGTTGTCAGGACAGGGGATCTACGAGCAGTACTTC. Translating gives CAISKLSGQGIYEQYF.

The chain combines TRBV24-1 with TRBJ2-5; D is unclear. Germline assignment: CDR1 KGHDR and CDR2 SFDVKD. This CDR3 contains 14 residues. Trimming stripped 0 bases from V and 0 bases from J, with 4 bases between. The CDR3 DNA reads as TGTGCCACCAGTGATTTGGGGTACCAAGAGACCCAGTACTTC. Protein sequence: CATSDLGYQETQYF.

V is TRBV6-1 and J is TRBJ2-2; D is undetermined. Trimming removed 0 bases at V and 1 base at J, with 9 bases between. The CDR3 contains 16 residues. CDR1 and CDR2 (germline): MNHNS, SASEGT. The CDR3 protein is CASSEAGPWNTGELFF. The CDR3 DNA follows: TGTGCCAGCAGTGAAGCCGGACCGTGGAACACCGGGGAGCTGTTTTTT.

This chain links TRBV11-2 with TRBJ1-1; TRBD1 agrees at 10 bases. Germline assignment: CDR1 SGHAT and CDR2 FQNNGV. This CDR3 spans 17 amino acids. Trimming removed 2 bases from V and 3 bases from J; junction bases left unmatched: 9. In DNA, the CDR3 is TGTGCCAGCAGCTTAATGAGACAGGGGGCGGTCGACACTGAAGCTTTCTTT. It encodes CASSLMRQGAVDTEAFF.

This rearrangement joins TRBV19 to TRBJ2-2, with a weak D call TRBD2 (6 bases). V dropped 6 bases and J dropped 0 bases, with 17 bases sitting between them. Germline V gene data show CDR1 as LNHDA and CDR2 as SQIVND (reference sequence). The CDR3 consists of 17 residues. The CDR3 spells CASRERAGRTNTGELFF. CDR3 DNA sequence: TGTGCCAGTAGGGAAAGGGCGGGGCGCACGAACACCGGGGAGCTGTTTTTT.

The CDR3, as DNA: TGCAGCGTCGCCACCGGACAGGGATCCTACGAGCAGTACTTC. This translates into CSVATGQGSYEQYF. This chain joins TRBV29-1 and TRBJ2-7; 8 nucleotides align to TRBD1. Germline V lookup: CDR1 SQVTM, CDR2 ANQGSEA. The CDR3 has 14 residues. V was pared by 6 bases and J by 1 base, with 8 bases of the junction left unmatched.

This clone was seen only a few times. The V gene is TRBV30, the J gene TRBJ1-5; 7 bases line up with TRBD1. This CDR3 is built from 14 residues. The germline CDR1 and CDR2 sequences are GTSNPN and SVGIG (reference sequence). V lost 3 bases to trimming and J lost 7 bases; unmatched junction nucleotides: 9. In nucleotides, the CDR3 is TGTGCCTGGAGCCCGGACAGGTCTGAGCAGCCCCAGCATTTT. It is translated as CAWSPDRSEQPQHF.

In its sample, this clone was seen once. The chain combines TRBV5-4 with TRBJ2-1; TRBD2 agrees at 12 bases. V dropped 0 bases and J dropped 8; count of bases not matched to a gene: 6. The CDR3 loop spans 16 amino acids. The germline gives CDR1 SGHNT, CDR2 YYREEE (reference sequence). CDR3 loop: CASSLAATSGGDEQFF. The CDR3 DNA reads TGTGCCAGCAGCTTGGCCGCGACTAGCGGGGGCGATGAGCAGTTCTTC.

This sequence joins TRBV6-1 and TRBJ1-4; no reliable D call. The CDR3 has 15 residues. Trimming took 1 base from V and 7 from J, leaving 13 bases between them. Germline V lookup: CDR1 MNHNS, CDR2 SASEGT. CDR3 bases: TGTGCCAGCAGTGAAGTAGTGCAGGCGGGTGAAAAACTGTTTTTT. Protein sequence: CASSEVVQAGEKLFF.

The chain recombines TRBV3-1 (or the pseudogene TRBV3-2) with TRBJ2-7; no clear D gene. The germline V gene encodes CDR1 LGHDT and CDR2 YNNKEL (reference sequence). CDR3 size: 13 residues. The V gene lost 2 bases and the J gene lost 4 bases, with 9 bases spanning the gap. The DNA for the CDR3 is TGTGCCAGCAGCCAAAGGGTTGCGTACGAGCAGTACTTC. This encodes CASSQRVAYEQYF.

V gene TRBV3-1 (or the pseudogene TRBV3-2) combines with J gene TRBJ1-4; D unresolved. There are 11 residues in the CDR3. Germline lookup yields CDR1 LGHDT and CDR2 YNNKEL (reference sequence). V lost 2 bases to trimming and J lost 10 bases, with 5 bases between them. The CDR3 region is CASSQSGKLFF. CDR3 DNA sequence: TGTGCCAGCAGCCAATCGGGAAAACTGTTTTTT.

The J gene is TRBJ2-7, the V gene TRBV5-1, with D perhaps TRBD2 (7 bases). Trimming shortened V by 3 bases and J by 6 bases, and 19 bases separated the two germline ends. The CDR3 length is 15 residues. Germline V gene data show CDR1 as SGHRS and CDR2 as YFSETQ. The CDR3 DNA is TGCGCCAGCAGCTCCTCCGGGGGGCGATTCGGCGAGCAGTACTTC. Translating gives CASSSSGGRFGEQYF.

The V gene is TRBV7-2, the J gene TRBJ2-7; D remains ambiguous. Between the trimmed V and J ends, which lost 3 bases and 0 bases, there was a span of 15 bases. The CDR3 is made up of 16 amino acids. Germline loops: CDR1 SGHTA, CDR2 FQGNSA. CDR3 DNA: TGTGCCAGCAGCTTCATCCCGCTCACTACCTCCTACGAGCAGTACTTC. Translating it yields CASSFIPLTTSYEQYF.

J is TRBJ2-2 and V is TRBV6-5, with 9 bases lining up with TRBD1. Germline CDR1 MNHEY, CDR2 SVGAGI. V was clipped by 2 bases and J by 6 bases; unmatched bases: 4. The CDR3 has 15 residues. The CDR3 protein is CASSYDRGLAGELFF. CDR3 coding DNA: TGTGCCAGCAGTTACGACAGGGGGTTGGCCGGGGAGCTGTTTTTT.

This sequence joins TRBV11-2 and TRBJ1-1; a weak D match, TRBD1 (5 bases). Germline assignment: CDR1 SGHAT and CDR2 FQNNGV. Between the trimmed V and J ends, which lost 4 bases and 7 bases, there was a span of 16 bases. The CDR3 contains 14 residues. DNA for the CDR3: TGTGCCAGCAGCTGGGGCGGGCGGCGGAATGAAGCTTTCTTT. Residues: CASSWGGRRNEAFF.